These 11 T cell receptor beta chains were sequenced from one sample in a study of cytomegalovirus exposure and HLA in healthy donors. With 60 Vbeta and 13 Jbeta primers, the PCR was carried out. The protocol was immunoSEQ multiplex PCR, while the TCRdb copy is restricted to in-frame clones and leaves out a portion. The sample lists 100,000 to 150,000 clones, approximately 15% occurring once. Sequences were obtained from PBMCs. These receptors came from a woman aged 18-29 years in good health and CMV-seronegative.

The chain has TRBV28 and TRBJ1-2; D gene ambiguous. The CDR3 has 13 residues. V was shortened by 7 bases and J by 0 bases, with 9 bases between the two germline ends. In germline, CDR1 is MDHEN, CDR2 SYDVKM. CDR3 sequence (DNA): TGTGCCAGCACCCCTCTCGCTAACTATGGCTACACCTTC. Residues: CASTPLANYGYTF.

This clone has more than one count but fewer than ten. The chain links TRBV30 to TRBJ1-5; 9 bases are a match to TRBD1. Germline V gene sequence: CDR1 GTSNPN, CDR2 SVGIG (reference sequence). The V and J ends lost 1 base and 5 bases, in that order; junction bases with no gene match: 0. This CDR3 has 13 residues. The CDR3 DNA sequence: TGTGCCTGGAGTGGGGACAGGGATCAGCCCCAGCATTTT. As protein: CAWSGDRDQPQHF.

The rearrangement links TRBV7-9 to TRBJ2-3, with D possibly being TRBD2 (5 bases). Germline V gives CDR1 SEHNR, CDR2 FQNEAQ (reference sequence). Trimming removed 5 bases from V and 2 bases from J, with 14 bases in between. The CDR3 runs to 15 residues. Here the CDR3 reads CASSPTRVNTDTQYF. CDR3 coding DNA: TGTGCCAGCAGCCCCACGAGGGTGAACACAGATACGCAGTATTTT.

This chain uses TRBV30 with TRBJ2-2; tentative D call: TRBD1 (6 bases). The CDR3 is 15 residues long. Germline assignment: CDR1 GTSNPN and CDR2 SVGIG (reference sequence). The CDR3 nucleotides read TGTGCTTCTTCAACAGGGACGGCAAACACCGGGGAGCTGTTTTTT. It translates to CASSTGTANTGELFF.

The J gene is TRBJ2-2, the V gene TRBV27, with 11 positions matching TRBD1. The germline gives CDR1 MNHEY, CDR2 SMNVEV (reference sequence). The CDR3 has 16 amino acids. Trimming at V came to 2 bases and at J to 4 bases, leaving 3 bases not matched to a gene. CDR3 sequence (DNA): TGTGCCAGCAGTTTACGGACAGGGGGCCTCACCGGGGAGCTGTTTTTT. It yields the protein CASSLRTGGLTGELFF.

This clone showed up just a few times. The V and J genes are TRBV5-4 and TRBJ2-1; D might be TRBD1 (7 bases). This CDR3 has 14 residues. Trimming left V 0 bases short and J 9 bases short, with 13 bases between. CDR1 and CDR2 (germline): SGHNT, YYREEE (reference sequence). CDR3 in DNA: TGTGCCAGCAGCTTGGTTGGAGGGGGCACTGAGCAGTTCTTC. Protein: CASSLVGGGTEQFF.

The chain joins TRBV14 to TRBJ2-2, with D possibly TRBD2 on 5 matching bases. The CDR3 contains 16 residues. V dropped 7 bases and J dropped 4 bases, with 19 bases sitting between them. CDR1 SGHDN and CDR2 FVKESK come from the germline V gene. CDR3 loop: CASTPASGLITGELFF. The CDR3 coding sequence is TGTGCCAGCACCCCTGCCAGCGGCCTGATCACCGGGGAGCTGTTTTTT.

Only a few counts were recorded for this clone. The CDR3 loop reads CASTRNTEAFF. The CDR3 nucleotides read TGTGCCAGCACGCGGAACACTGAAGCTTTCTTT. The gene calls are TRBV6-6 and TRBJ1-1; D gene uncertain. Trimming left V 7 bases short and J 1 base short, with 4 bases between. From germline, CDR1 is MNHNY and CDR2 SVGAGI (reference sequence). The CDR3 extends over 11 amino acids.

This sequence joins TRBV28 and TRBJ1-2, with a possible D match to TRBD1 (6 bases). Germline V gene lookup returns CDR1 MDHEN and CDR2 SYDVKM. The V end lost 1 base, the J end lost 9 bases, and 18 bases lay between the germline ends. The CDR3 spans 15 residues. For the CDR3, the DNA is TGTGCCAGCAGTTTATTTCCGGGGGGCGTGTCAAGCTACACCTTC. Translation gives CASSLFPGGVSSYTF.

The genes are TRBV4-1 and TRBJ1-6; 7 bases are shared with TRBD1. CDR3 length equals 14 residues. After removal of 5 bases from V and 7 bases from J, the junction contained 5 bases not matched to a gene. Germline V gene sequence: CDR1 MGHRA, CDR2 YSYEKL. Here the CDR3 DNA reads TGCGCCAGCAGCGGGACAGTTTTAAATTCACCCCTCCACTTT. Amino acid sequence: CASSGTVLNSPLHF.

The genes are TRBV7-9 and TRBJ2-7; tentatively, D is TRBD1 (5 bases). The germline CDR1 and CDR2 sequences are SEHNR and FQNEAQ (reference sequence). This CDR3 is built from 13 residues. The V gene lost 11 bases and the J gene lost 0 bases, with 14 bases spanning the gap. CDR3 DNA sequence: TGTGCCGCCGACGACAGAGCCTCCTACGAGCAGTACTTC. Translating it yields CAADDRASYEQYF.